Reported below is one TCR beta chain. No antigen is known for it. The data belong to a study of Graves' ophthalmopathy and Graves' hyperthyroidism. Study-level points and caveats: For predicting ophthalmopathy progression, the model had about 71% sensitivity and roughly 72% specificity.

Aged 18 to 65, the patients with hyperthyroidism had under 2 months' duration and were newly diagnosed. Among the exclusions were patients with other autoimmune diseases, uncontrolled infections, pregnancy or lactation. V shed 0 bases and J shed 7 bases, with 3 bases lying between them. Per germline, CDR1 LGHNA and CDR2 YSLEER. The CDR3 covers 11 residues. Scientists amplified the TCR beta CDR3 regions from RNA transcripts. RT-PCR was first run with HTBI primers, then multiplex PCR in a second round. Each CDR3 protein is one row after TCRdb ran MiXCR on the multiplex PCR reads. This table has around 1,000,000 distinct CDR3 sequences, roughly two fifths appearing once.

The TCR sequence derives from an adult man with Graves' hyperthyroidism. The sample taken for sequencing was peripheral blood or thyroid tissue (not recorded which). This chain connects TRBV4-3 to TRBJ2-5; D is uncertain. CDR3 loop: CASSQERTQYF. CDR3 DNA sequence: TGCGCCAGCAGCCAAGAACGGACCCAGTACTTC.